The entry below describes one T cell receptor (beta chain). Its antigen remains unidentified. The data were produced by immunoSEQ multiplex PCR, yet TCRdb's version contains in-frame clones alone and is incomplete. Of 60,000 or so clones detected, approximately 82% appear once; the ten largest clones hold less than 5.5%. The data were taken from a study of Tregs in tolerant kidney transplant recipients. V was clipped by 4 bases and J by 3 bases, with 17 bases between them. Germline CDR1 and CDR2: SGHRS and YFSETQ. The CDR3 runs to 16 residues. CD4+CD25+CD127- Tregs, CD4+CD25- non-Tregs, CD4 and CD8 cells were sorted. Study observations and caveats: Activated donor B cell expansion appeared to reveal the most relevant donor-specific TCRbeta repertoire. This study did not directly address biological reproducibility.

The source is a human donor in good health. Sequenced input: CD4+ T cells from blood. This rearrangement joins TRBV5-1 to TRBJ2-1; unclear D gene. CDR3 sequence (DNA): TGCGCCAGCAGCCCCCAAGGTCCCCGGTACTACAATGAGCAGTTCTTC. It encodes CASSPQGPRYYNEQFF. Full variable domain (outside the CDR3, taken from reference TRBV5-1 and TRBJ2-1): KAGVTQTPRYLIKTRGQQVTLSCSPISGHRSVSWYQQTPGQGLQFLFEYFSETQRNKGNFPGRFSGRQFSNSRSEMNVSTLELGDSALYLCASSPQGPRYYNEQFFGPGTRLTVL.